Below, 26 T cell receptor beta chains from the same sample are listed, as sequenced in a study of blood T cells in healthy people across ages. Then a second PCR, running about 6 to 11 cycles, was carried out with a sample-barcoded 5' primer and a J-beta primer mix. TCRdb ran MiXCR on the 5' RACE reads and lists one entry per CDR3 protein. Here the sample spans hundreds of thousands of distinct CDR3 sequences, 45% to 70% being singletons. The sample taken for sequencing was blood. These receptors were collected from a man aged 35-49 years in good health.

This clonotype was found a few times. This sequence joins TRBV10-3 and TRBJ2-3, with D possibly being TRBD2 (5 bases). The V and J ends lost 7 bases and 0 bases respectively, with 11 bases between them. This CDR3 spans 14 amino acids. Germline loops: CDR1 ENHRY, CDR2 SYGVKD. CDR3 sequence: CAIMSSGSTDTQYF. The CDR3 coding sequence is TGTGCCATCATGTCCAGCGGAAGCACAGATACGCAGTATTTT.

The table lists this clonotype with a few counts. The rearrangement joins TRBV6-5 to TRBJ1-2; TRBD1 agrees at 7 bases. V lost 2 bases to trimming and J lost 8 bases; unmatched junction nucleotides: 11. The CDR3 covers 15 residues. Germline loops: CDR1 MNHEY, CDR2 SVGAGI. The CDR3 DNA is TGTGCCAGCAGTTACGGAGGGGGCCAGACATACGGCTACACCTTC. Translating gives CASSYGGGQTYGYTF.

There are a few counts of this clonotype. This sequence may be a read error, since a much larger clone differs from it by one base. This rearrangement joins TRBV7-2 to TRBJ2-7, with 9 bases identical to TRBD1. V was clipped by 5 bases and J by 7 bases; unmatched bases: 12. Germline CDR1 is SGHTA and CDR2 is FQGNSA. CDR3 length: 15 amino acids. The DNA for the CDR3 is TGTGCCAGCAGCGCGGGACAGGGAGCCTACAATGAGCAGTACTTC. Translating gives CASSAGQGAYNEQYF.

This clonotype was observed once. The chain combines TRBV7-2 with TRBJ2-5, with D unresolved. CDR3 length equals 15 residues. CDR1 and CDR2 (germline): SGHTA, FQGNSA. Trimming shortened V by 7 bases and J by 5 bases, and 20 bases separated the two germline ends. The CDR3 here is CASTLPGPLGETQYF. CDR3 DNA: TGTGCCAGCACCCTACCCGGGCCGCTTGGGGAGACCCAGTACTTC.

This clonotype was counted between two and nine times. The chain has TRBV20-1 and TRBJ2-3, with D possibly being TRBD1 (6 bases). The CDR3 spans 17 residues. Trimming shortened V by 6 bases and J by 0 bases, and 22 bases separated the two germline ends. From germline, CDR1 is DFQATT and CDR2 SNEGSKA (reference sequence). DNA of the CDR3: TGCAGTGCGACAGACAGGAGAAGGGCCTTTAGCACAGATACGCAGTATTTT. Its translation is CSATDRRRAFSTDTQYF.

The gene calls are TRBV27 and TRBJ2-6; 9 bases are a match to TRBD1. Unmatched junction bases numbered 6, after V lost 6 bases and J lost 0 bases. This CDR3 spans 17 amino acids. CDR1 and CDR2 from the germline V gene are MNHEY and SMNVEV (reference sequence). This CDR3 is CASSLTGGPSGANVLTF. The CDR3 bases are TGTGCCAGCAGCCTGACAGGGGGACCCTCTGGGGCCAACGTCCTGACTTTC.

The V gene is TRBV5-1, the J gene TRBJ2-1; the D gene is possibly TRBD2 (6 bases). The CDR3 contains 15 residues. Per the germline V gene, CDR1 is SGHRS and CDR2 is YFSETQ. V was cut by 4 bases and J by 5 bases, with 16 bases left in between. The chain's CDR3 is CASSPVIAANNEQFF. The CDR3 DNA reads TGCGCCAGCAGCCCCGTAATAGCGGCCAACAATGAGCAGTTCTTC.

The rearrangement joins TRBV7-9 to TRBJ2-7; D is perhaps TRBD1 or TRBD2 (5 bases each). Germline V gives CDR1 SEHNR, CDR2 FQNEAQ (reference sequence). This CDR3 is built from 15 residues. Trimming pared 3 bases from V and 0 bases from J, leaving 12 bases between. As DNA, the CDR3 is TGTGCCAGCAGCTTGACGGCAGGGACCTCCTACGAGCAGTACTTC. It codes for CASSLTAGTSYEQYF. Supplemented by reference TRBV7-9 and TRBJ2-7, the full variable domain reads DTGVSQNPRHKITKRGQNVTFRCDPISEHNRLYWYRQTLGQGPEFLTYFQNEAQLEKSRLLSDRFSAERPKGSFSTLEIQRTEQGDSAMYLCASSLTAGTSYEQYFGPGTRLTVT.

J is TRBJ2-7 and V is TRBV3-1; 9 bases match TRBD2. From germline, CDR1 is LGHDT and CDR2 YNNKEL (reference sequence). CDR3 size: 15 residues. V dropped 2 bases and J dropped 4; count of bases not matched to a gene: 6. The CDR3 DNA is TGTGCCAGCAGCCAATTAGCGGGAGTCCCGTACGAGCAGTACTTC. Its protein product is CASSQLAGVPYEQYF.

The CDR3 spells CSAPAGHSSTDTQYF. DNA for the CDR3: TGCAGTGCCCCCGCGGGGCACTCTAGCACAGATACGCAGTATTTT. V gene TRBV20-1 combines with J gene TRBJ2-3; TRBD2 might be the D (6 bases). The CDR3 loop spans 15 amino acids. Germline V gene lookup returns CDR1 DFQATT and CDR2 SNEGSKA (reference sequence). V was trimmed by 6 bases and J by 0 bases, leaving 16 bases between them.

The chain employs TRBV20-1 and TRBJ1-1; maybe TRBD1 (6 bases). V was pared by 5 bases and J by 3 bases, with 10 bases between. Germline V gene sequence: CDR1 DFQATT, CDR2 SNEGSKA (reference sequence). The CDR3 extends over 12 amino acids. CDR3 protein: CSAGNRDTEAFF. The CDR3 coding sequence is TGCAGTGCTGGCAACAGGGACACTGAAGCTTTCTTT.

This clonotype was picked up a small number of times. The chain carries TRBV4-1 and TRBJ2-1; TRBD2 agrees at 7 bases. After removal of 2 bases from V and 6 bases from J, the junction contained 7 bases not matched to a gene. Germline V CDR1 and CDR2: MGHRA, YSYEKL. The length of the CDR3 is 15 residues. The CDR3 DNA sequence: TGCGCCAGCAGCCAAAGAGCGGGGATGATCAATGAGCAGTTCTTC. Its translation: CASSQRAGMINEQFF.

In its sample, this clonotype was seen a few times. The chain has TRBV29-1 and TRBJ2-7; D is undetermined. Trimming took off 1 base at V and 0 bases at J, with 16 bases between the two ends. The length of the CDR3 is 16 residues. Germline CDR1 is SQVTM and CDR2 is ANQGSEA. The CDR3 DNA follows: TGCAGCGTTGAAGTAGCCTTTACCACCCTCTCCTACGAGCAGTACTTC. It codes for CSVEVAFTTLSYEQYF.

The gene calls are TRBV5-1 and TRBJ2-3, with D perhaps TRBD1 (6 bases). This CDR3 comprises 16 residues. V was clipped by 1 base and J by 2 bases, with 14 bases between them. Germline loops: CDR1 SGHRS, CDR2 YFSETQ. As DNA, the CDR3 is TGCGCCAGCAGCTTGAACCCAGGGGTGGCCACAGATACGCAGTATTTT. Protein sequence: CASSLNPGVATDTQYF.

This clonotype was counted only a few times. The CDR3 loop is CASNLGRTEVETQYF. The CDR3 coding sequence is TGTGCCAGCAACCTAGGACGGACAGAGGTGGAGACCCAGTACTTC. The chain combines TRBV28 with TRBJ2-5; tentatively, D is TRBD1 (6 bases). Germline V gene sequence: CDR1 MDHEN, CDR2 SYDVKM. The V end was cut by 7 bases, the J end by 5 bases, with 20 bases between. The CDR3 runs to 15 residues.

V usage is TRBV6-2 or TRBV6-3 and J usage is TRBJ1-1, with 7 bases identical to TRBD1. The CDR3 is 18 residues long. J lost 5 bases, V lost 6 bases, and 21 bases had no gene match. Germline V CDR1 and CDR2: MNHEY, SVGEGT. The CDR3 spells CASRGMRAGGSVVTEAFF. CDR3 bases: TGTGCCAGCAGAGGAATGCGGGCAGGGGGTTCGGTCGTGACTGAAGCTTTCTTT.

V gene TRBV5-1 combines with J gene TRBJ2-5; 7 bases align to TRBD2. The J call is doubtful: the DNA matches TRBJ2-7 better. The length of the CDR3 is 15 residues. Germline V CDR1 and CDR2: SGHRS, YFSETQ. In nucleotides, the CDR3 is TGCGCCAGCAGCCAAAGCGGGGCCGCCACCTACGAGCAGTACTTC. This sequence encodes CASSQSGAATYEQYF.

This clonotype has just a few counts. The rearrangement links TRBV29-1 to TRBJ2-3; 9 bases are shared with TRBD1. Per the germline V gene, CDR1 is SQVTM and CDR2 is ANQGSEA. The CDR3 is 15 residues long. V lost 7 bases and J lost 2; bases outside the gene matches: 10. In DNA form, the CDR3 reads TGCAGCGCTAAGGGAACAGGGGGCCTCACAGATACGCAGTATTTT. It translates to CSAKGTGGLTDTQYF.

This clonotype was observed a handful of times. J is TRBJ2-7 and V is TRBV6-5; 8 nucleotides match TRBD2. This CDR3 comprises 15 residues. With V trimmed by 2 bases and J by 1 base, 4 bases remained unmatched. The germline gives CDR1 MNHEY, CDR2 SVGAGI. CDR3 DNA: TGTGCCAGCAGTTACGCGGGAGGCCATTCCTACGAGCAGTACTTC. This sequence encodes CASSYAGGHSYEQYF.

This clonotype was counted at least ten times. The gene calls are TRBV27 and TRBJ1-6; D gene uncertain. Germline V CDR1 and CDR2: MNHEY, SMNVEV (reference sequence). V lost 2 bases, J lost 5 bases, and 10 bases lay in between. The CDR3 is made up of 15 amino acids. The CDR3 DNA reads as TGTGCCAGCAGTTTAGGGCCGGCGAATAATTCACCCCTCCACTTT. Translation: CASSLGPANNSPLHF.

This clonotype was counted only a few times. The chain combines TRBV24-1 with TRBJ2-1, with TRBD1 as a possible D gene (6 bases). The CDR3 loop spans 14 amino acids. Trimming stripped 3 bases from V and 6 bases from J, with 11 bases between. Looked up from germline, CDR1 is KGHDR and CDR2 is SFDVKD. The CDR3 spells CATSDPGQINEQFF. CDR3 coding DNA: TGTGCCACCAGTGATCCAGGACAGATCAATGAGCAGTTCTTC.

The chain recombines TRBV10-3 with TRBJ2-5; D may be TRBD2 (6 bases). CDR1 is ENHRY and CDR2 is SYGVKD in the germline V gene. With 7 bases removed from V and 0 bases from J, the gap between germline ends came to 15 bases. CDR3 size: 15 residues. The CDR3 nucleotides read TGTGCCATCAAGATTGGGAGGCGGGACCAAGAGACCCAGTACTTC. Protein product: CAIKIGRRDQETQYF.

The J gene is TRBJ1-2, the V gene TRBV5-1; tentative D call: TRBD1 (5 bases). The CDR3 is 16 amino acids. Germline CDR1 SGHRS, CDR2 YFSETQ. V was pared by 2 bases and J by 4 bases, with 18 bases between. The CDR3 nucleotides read TGCGCCAGCAGCTTCTACGTCGGGGCCACGGGCTATGGCTACACCTTC. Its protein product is CASSFYVGATGYGYTF.

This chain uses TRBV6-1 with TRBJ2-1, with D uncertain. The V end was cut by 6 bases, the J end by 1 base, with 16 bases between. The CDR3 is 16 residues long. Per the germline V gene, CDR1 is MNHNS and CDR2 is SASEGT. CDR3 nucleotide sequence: TGTGCCAGCAGGAACGACCACACCACTTCCTACAATGAGCAGTTCTTC. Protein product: CASRNDHTTSYNEQFF.

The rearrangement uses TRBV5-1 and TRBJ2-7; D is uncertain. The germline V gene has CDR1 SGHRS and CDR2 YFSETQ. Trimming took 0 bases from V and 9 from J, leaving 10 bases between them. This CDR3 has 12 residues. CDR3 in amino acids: CASSLENSLQYF. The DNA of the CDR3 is TGCGCCAGCAGCTTGGAAAACAGCCTGCAGTACTTC.

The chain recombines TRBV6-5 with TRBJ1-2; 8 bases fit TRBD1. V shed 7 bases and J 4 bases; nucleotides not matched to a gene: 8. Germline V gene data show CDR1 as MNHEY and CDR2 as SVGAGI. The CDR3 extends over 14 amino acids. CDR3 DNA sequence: TGTGCCAGCACTCAGGACAGGGCGGGCTATGGCTACACCTTC. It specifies CASTQDRAGYGYTF.